These T cell receptor beta chains were read from a single sample in a study of regulatory T cells in long-lasting Graves disease. Each CDR3 protein is one row after TCRdb ran MiXCR on the multiplex PCR reads. The data contain fewer than 500,000 distinct CDR3 sequences, around 16% of them singletons. The same sample was also used in a study of T cells in Graves' hyperthyroidism and ophthalmopathy.

Sequenced here: peripheral blood mononuclear cells (PBMCs), sampled at new diagnosis, from a patient treated with antithyroid drugs. Source of these receptors: a man aged 35 to 55 with Graves disease. CDR3s include the opening cysteine and the closing phenylalanine or tryptophan. A D gene is named only where the DNA matches it firmly. Clone size appears in some rows only: once, few, many, or a class for an expanded clone.

V	size	J	D	DNA	CDR3
TRBV5-4	-	TRBJ1-2	-	TGTGCCAGCAGCCCCGGCGGGGTTGGTTATGGCTACACCTTC	CASSPGGVGYGYTF
TRBV11-1	many	TRBJ2-3	-	TGTGCCAGCAGCAGCAGCCCTAGCACAGATACGCAGTATTTT	CASSSSPSTDTQYF
TRBV28	many	TRBJ2-3	TRBD2	TGTGCCAGCAGTTCTTTCGGAGGATGGAGGGAGGGCCTTGGAGATACGCAGTATTTT	CASSSFGGWREGLGDTQYF
TRBV4-2	-	TRBJ1-5	-	TGTGCCAGCAGCCAATCGCTAGGCGGTCAGCCCCAGCATTTT	CASSQSLGGQPQHF
TRBV7-9	many	TRBJ2-1	-	TGTGCCAGCAGCTTAGATTCGGTAGGTGAGCAGTTCTTC	CASSLDSVGEQFF
TRBV3-1	-	TRBJ2-5	-	TGTGCCAGCAGCCAGGAGGATGTCCAAGAGACCCAGTACTTC	CASSQEDVQETQYF
TRBV6-2/TRBV6-3	many	TRBJ2-1	-	TGTGCCAGCAGTCCCACACGATCTTACAATGAGCAGTTCTTC	CASSPTRSYNEQFF
TRBV6-1	many	TRBJ1-5	-	TGTGCCAGCAGTGAAGCTCGAGTCTTGGTTGGTCAGCCCCAGCATTTT	CASSEARVLVGQPQHF
TRBV29-1	few	TRBJ2-1	-	TGCAGCGTTGTTGGGGTCGACCAGTTCTTC	CSVVGVDQFF
TRBV10-3	many	TRBJ2-5	TRBD1	TGTGCCATCAGTGACCCACACCGGGACAGGCAAGAGACCCAGTACTTC	CAISDPHRDRQETQYF
TRBV19	-	TRBJ1-1	-	TGTGCAGCTCGTAAACGCAGCCTGAACACTGAAGCTTTCTTT	CAARKRSLNTEAFF
TRBV9	many	TRBJ2-5	TRBD2	TGTGCCAGCAGCGTAGATGTGGGAGGGCCAAAGGAGACCCAGTACTTC	CASSVDVGGPKETQYF
TRBV19	few	TRBJ1-6	TRBD1	TGTGCCAGTAGCACAGGGGGTAGCTCACCCCTCCACTTT	CASSTGGSSPLHF
TRBV5-1	many	TRBJ1-3	-	TGCGCCAGCAGCTTGGAACCCGGCGCTGGAAACACCATATATTTT	CASSLEPGAGNTIYF
TRBV28	many	TRBJ1-4	-	TGTGCCAGCAGTTTACCTACAAAAAGACGGGAGGGAAAACTGTTTTTT	CASSLPTKRREGKLFF
TRBV27	few	TRBJ2-5	-	TGTGCCAGCAGTGACGACAGGCTCCAAGAGACCCAGTACTTC	CASSDDRLQETQYF
TRBV6-5	many	TRBJ1-5	TRBD1	TGTGCCAGCAGTTTTGTGGGGACAGGGGGCGATAGCAATCAGCCCCAGCATTTT	CASSFVGTGGDSNQPQHF
TRBV28	many	TRBJ2-7	TRBD1	TGTGCCAGCAGCCAGGGACAGGGGATGAACGAGCAGTACTTC	CASSQGQGMNEQYF
TRBV27	-	TRBJ1-2	-	TGTGCCAGTCCCCCCGGGGGGATGGCCGGCTACACCTTC	CASPPGGMAGYTF
TRBV28	-	TRBJ1-2	-	TGTGCCAGCAGAACTGCTGGGCAGGCTTATGGCTACACCTTC	CASRTAGQAYGYTF
TRBV20-1	many	TRBJ2-2	-	TGCAGTGCTAATTTCGGACGGATAAACACCGGGGAGCTGTTTTTT	CSANFGRINTGELFF
TRBV11-2	many	TRBJ1-2	-	TGTGCCAGCAGCTCCGGGGGACGGAGGAGCTATGGCTACACCTTC	CASSSGGRRSYGYTF
TRBV29-1	few	TRBJ1-1	-	TGCAGCGTTATCAGGGGAAGATCAGATACTGAAGCTTTCTTT	CSVIRGRSDTEAFF
TRBV6-1	many	TRBJ1-1	TRBD1	TGTGCCAGCAGTGGCGGACAGGGGGGCGCTGAAGCTTTCTTT	CASSGGQGGAEAFF